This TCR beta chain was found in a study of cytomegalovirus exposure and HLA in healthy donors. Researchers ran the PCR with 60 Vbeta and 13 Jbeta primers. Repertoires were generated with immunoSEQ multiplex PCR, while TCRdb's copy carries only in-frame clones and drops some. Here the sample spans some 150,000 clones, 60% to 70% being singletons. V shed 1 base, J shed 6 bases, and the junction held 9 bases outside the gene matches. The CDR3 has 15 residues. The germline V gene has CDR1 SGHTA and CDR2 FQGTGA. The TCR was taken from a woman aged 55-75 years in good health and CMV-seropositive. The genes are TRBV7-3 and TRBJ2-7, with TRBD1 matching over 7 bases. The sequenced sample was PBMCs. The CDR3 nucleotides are TGTGCCAGCAGCTTAAAAGGGGACAGTCTCACCGAGCAGTACTTC. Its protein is CASSLKGDSLTEQYF. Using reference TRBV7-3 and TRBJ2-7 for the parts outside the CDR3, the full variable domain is GAGVSQTPSNKVTEKGKYVELRCDPISGHTALYWYRQSLGQGPEFLIYFQGTGAADDSGLPNDRFFAVRPEGSVSTLKIQRTERGDSAVYLCASSLKGDSLTEQYFGPGTRLTVT.